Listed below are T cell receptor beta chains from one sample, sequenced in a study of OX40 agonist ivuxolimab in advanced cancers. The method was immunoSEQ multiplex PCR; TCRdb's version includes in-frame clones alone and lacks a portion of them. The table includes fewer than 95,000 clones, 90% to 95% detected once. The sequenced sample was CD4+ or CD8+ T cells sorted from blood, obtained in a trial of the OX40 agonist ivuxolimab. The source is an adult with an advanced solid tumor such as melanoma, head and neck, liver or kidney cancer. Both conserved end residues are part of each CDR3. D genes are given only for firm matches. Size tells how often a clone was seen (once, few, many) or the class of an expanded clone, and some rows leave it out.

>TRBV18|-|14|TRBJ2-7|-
TGTGCCAGCTCGTTCGGGAGTGGGCCCTACGAGCAGTACTTC
CASSFGSGPYEQYF
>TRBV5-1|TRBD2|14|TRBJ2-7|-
TGCGCCAGCAGCTTGGAACTAGCGGGAAGCGAGCAGTACTTC
CASSLELAGSEQYF
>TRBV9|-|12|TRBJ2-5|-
TGTGCCAGCAGCCAGGTCGGGGGGACCCAGTACTTC
CASSQVGGTQYF
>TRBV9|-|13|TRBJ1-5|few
TGTGCCAGCAGCCCCCGGTCCCTTCAGCCCCAGCATTTT
CASSPRSLQPQHF
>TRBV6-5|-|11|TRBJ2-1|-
TGTGCCAGCAGTAACATAAATGAGCAGTTCTTC
CASSNINEQFF
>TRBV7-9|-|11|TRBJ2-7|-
TGTGCCAGCAGCTTAGATTACGAGCAGTACTTC
CASSLDYEQYF
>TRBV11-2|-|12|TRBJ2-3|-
TGTGCCAGCAGCCCGACGCCAGATACGCAGTATTTT
CASSPTPDTQYF
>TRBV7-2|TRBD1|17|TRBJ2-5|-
TGTGCCAGCAGCCCAAAGGGGACAGGGGGCTGGTTAGCGACCCAGTACTTC
CASSPKGTGGWLATQYF
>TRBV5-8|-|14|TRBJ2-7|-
TGTGCCAGCAGCTTTCAGGAGGGCGCCTACGAGCAGTACTTC
CASSFQEGAYEQYF
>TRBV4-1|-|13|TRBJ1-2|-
TGCGCCAGCAGCCAAGGGCAGGGCGATGGCTACACCTTC
CASSQGQGDGYTF
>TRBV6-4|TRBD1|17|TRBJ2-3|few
TGTGCCAGCAGTCCTCGAACCGGGACAGTAGGCACAGATACGCAGTATTTT
CASSPRTGTVGTDTQYF
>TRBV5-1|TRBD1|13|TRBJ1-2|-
TGCGCCAGCAGCTTGGGGGACAGGGCTGGCTACACCTTC
CASSLGDRAGYTF
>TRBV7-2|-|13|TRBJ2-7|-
TGTGCCAGCAGTCAGGACTTCTGGAACGAGCAGTACTTC
CASSQDFWNEQYF
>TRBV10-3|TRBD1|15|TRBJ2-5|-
TGTGCCATCAGGGAACAGGGGAACGAATTGGAGACCCAGTACTTC
CAIREQGNELETQYF
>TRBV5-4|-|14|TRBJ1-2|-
TGTGCCAGCAGCTTGGCGCAGGGGCAGTTGGGCTACACCTTC
CASSLAQGQLGYTF
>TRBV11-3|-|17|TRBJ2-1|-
TGTGCCAGCAGCTTACCCTCGTGGAGGGGGCCCGGCAATGAGCAGTTCTTC
CASSLPSWRGPGNEQFF
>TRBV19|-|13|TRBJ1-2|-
TGTGCCAGTAGTAGGACAGCAGACTATGGCTACACCTTC
CASSRTADYGYTF
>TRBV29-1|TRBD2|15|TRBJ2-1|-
TGCAGCGAGCTGACTAGCGGTAGCTCCTACAATGAGCAGTTCTTC
CSELTSGSSYNEQFF
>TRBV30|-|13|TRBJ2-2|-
TGTGCCTGGAGGGCGGGGTACACCGGGGAGCTGTTTTTT
CAWRAGYTGELFF
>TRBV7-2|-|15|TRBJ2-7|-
TGTGCCAGCAGCCCGGCGGCGGGTCCCGGGAACGAGCAGTACTTC
CASSPAAGPGNEQYF
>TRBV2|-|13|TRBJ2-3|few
TGTGCCAGCAATGGAGTAGGGACAGATACGCAGTATTTT
CASNGVGTDTQYF
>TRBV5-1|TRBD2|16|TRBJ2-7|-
TGCGCCAGCACCCCACTAGCGGGAGGCCTCCGCTACGAGCAGTACTTC
CASTPLAGGLRYEQYF
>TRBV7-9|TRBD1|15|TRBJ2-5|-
TGTGCCAGCAGCGCGGGACAGGGGTGGCGAGAGACCCAGTACTTC
CASSAGQGWRETQYF
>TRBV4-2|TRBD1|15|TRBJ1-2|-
TGTGCCAGCAGCCAAGTCCTAGGACAGGGGAATGGCTACACCTTC
CASSQVLGQGNGYTF
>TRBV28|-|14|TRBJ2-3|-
TGTGCCAGCAGTTTGGCAGTAATGGCAGATACGCAGTATTTT
CASSLAVMADTQYF
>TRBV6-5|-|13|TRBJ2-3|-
TGTGCCAGCAGCCGCCCCCCGCCGGATACGCAGTATTTT
CASSRPPPDTQYF
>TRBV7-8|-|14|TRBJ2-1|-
TGTGCCAGCAGCCCTAGAACTAGACCTAATGAGCAGTTCTTC
CASSPRTRPNEQFF
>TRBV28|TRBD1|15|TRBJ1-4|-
TGTGCCAGCAGTTTACCGGACAGGGTTGGTGAAAAACTGTTTTTT
CASSLPDRVGEKLFF
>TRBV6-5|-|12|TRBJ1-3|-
TGTGCCAGCAGCCCCGGGAGAAACACCATATATTTT
CASSPGRNTIYF
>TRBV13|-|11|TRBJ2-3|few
TGTGCCAGCGGCATCGCCGATACGCAGTATTTT
CASGIADTQYF
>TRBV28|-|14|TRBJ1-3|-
TGTGCCAGCAGTCCCCCGGGACATGGAAGCACCATATATTTT
CASSPPGHGSTIYF
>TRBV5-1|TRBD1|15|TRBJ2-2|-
TGCGCCAGCAGCTTAGGGACAGGGAATACCGGGGAGCTGTTTTTT
CASSLGTGNTGELFF
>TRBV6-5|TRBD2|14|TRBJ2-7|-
TGTGCCAGCAGTTACGGCCGGGAGGCCTACGAGCAGTACTTC
CASSYGREAYEQYF
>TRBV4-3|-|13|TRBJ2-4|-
TGCGCCAGCAGCCAAGACAATGAGAACATTCAGTACTTC
CASSQDNENIQYF
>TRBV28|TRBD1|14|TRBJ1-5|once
TGTGCCAGCATTTCACAGGGGTGGCGTCAGCCCCAGCATTTT
CASISQGWRQPQHF
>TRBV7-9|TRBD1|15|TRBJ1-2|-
TGTGCCAGCAGCTTAGACAGGGGGCGCATCTATGGCTACACCTTC
CASSLDRGRIYGYTF
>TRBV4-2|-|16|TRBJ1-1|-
TGTGCCAGCAGCCAAGGAGGATGGGATGGAAAGGTTGAAGCTTTCTTT
CASSQGGWDGKVEAFF
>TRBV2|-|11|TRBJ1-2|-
TGTGCCAGCAGGTACAGGGATGGCTACACCTTC
CASRYRDGYTF
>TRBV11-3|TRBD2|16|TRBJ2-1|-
TGTGCCAGCAGCTCTGGACTAGCGGGGGGGCAGAATGAGCAGTTCTTC
CASSSGLAGGQNEQFF
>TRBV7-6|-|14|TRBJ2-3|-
TGTGCCAGCAGCTTAGATAATCCGGCATATACGCAGTATTTT
CASSLDNPAYTQYF
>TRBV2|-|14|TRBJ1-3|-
TGTGCCAGCAGCGACGGTCACTCTGGAAACACCATATATTTT
CASSDGHSGNTIYF
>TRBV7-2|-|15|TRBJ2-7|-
TGTGCCAGCAGCTTAGGGTGGGAGTCCTCCTACGAGCAGTACTTC
CASSLGWESSYEQYF
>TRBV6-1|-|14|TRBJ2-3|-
TGTGCCAGCAGGGAGGAGTGGGGTGCGGATACGCAGTATTTT
CASREEWGADTQYF
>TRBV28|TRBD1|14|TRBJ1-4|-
TGTGCCAGCAGCACGGGACAGATTAATGAAAAACTGTTTTTT
CASSTGQINEKLFF
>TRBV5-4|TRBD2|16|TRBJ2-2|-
TGTGCCAGCAGCTTCGGCGGGAGGAAGAACACCGGGGAGCTGTTTTTT
CASSFGGRKNTGELFF
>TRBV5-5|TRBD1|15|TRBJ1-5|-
TGTGCCAGCAAAGGGACAGATTATAGCAATCAGCCCCAGCATTTT
CASKGTDYSNQPQHF
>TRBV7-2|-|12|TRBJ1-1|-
TGTGCCAGCAGCTTAAGCGTTACTGAAGCTTTCTTT
CASSLSVTEAFF
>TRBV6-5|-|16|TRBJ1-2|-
TGTGCCAGCAGTTACTCGCCGCGGGGCCGTAACTATGGCTACACCTTC
CASSYSPRGRNYGYTF
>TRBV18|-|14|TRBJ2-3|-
TGTGCCAGCTCACCCGGGATTCAGACAGATACGCAGTATTTT
CASSPGIQTDTQYF
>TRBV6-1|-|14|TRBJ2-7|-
TGTGCCAGCAGTGAATTCGGGGATTCCTACGAGCAGTACTTC
CASSEFGDSYEQYF
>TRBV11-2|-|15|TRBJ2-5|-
TGTGCCAGCAGCTTAGGTGGGCTAGCTGGAGAGACCCAGTACTTC
CASSLGGLAGETQYF
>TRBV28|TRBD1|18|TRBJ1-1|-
TGTGCCAGCAGTTCGCTTGGGACAGGCCATAACATGAACACTGAAGCTTTCTTT
CASSSLGTGHNMNTEAFF
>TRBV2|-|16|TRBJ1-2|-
TGTGCCAGCAGTGCAGACAGAGCTGGAAGGGAAAATGGCTACACCTTC
CASSADRAGRENGYTF
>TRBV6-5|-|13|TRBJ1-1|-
TGTGCCAGCATTCCCGGGGAGGGCAGGAAAGCTTTCTTT
CASIPGEGRKAFF
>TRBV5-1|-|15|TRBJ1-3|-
TGCGCCAGCAGCTTGGGGGAACTCTCTGGAAACACCATATATTTT
CASSLGELSGNTIYF